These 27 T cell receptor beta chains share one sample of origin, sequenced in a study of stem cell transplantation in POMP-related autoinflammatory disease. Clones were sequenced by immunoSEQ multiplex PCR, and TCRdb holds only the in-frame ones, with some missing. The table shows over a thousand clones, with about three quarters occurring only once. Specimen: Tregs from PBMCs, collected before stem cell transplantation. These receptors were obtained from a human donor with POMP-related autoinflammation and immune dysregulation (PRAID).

CDR3 protein: CASSYGEQGAGGYTF. CDR3 DNA: TGTGCCAGCAGTTACGGGGAACAGGGGGCGGGAGGCTACACCTTC. The chain links TRBV6-6 to TRBJ1-2, with 9 bases that match TRBD1. The germline gives CDR1 MNHNY, CDR2 SVGAGI (reference sequence). This CDR3 spans 15 amino acids. V shed 2 bases, J shed 8 bases, and the junction held 9 bases outside the gene matches.

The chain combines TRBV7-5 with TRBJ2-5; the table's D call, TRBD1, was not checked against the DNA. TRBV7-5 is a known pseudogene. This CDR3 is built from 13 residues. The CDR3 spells CARSSGGQETQYF. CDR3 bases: TGTGCCAGAAGCTCAGGGGGGCAGGAGACCCAGTACTTC.

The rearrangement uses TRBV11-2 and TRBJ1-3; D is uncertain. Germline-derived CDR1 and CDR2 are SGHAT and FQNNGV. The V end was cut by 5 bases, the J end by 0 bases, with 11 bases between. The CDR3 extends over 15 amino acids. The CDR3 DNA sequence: TGTGCCAGCAGCGTACAGCTTCGCTCTGGAAACACCATATATTTT. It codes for CASSVQLRSGNTIYF.

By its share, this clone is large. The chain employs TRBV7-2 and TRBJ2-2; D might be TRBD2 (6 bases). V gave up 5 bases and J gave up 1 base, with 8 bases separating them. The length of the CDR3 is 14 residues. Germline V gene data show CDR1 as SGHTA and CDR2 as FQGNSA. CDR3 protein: CASSGGLNTGELFF. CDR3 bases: TGTGCCAGCAGCGGGGGACTGAACACCGGGGAGCTGTTTTTT.

The CDR3 loop reads CASSELGQTGELFF. In DNA form, the CDR3 reads TGTGCCAGCAGTGAGTTGGGCCAGACCGGGGAGCTGTTTTTT. The rearrangement joins TRBV2 to TRBJ2-2; D remains unclear. The CDR3 spans 14 residues. V was cut by 3 bases and J by 5 bases, with 10 bases left in between. Looked up from germline, CDR1 is SNHLY and CDR2 is FYNNEI.

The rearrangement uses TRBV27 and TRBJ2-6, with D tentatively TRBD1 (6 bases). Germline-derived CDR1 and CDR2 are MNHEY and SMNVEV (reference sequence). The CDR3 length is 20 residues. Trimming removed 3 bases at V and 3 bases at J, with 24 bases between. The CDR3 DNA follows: TGTGCCAGCAGTTTTCTTTACAGGGCGCACGGGTTTTTTGGGGCCAACGTCCTGACTTTC. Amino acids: CASSFLYRAHGFFGANVLTF.

CDR3 sequence: CASSLVGIEQFF. DNA for the CDR3: TGTGCCAGCAGCTTAGTAGGGATTGAGCAGTTCTTC. The chain joins TRBV7-2 to TRBJ2-1; no firm D call. Germline V lookup: CDR1 SGHTA, CDR2 FQGNSA. This CDR3 has 12 amino acids. V dropped 1 base and J dropped 9 bases, with 7 bases sitting between them.

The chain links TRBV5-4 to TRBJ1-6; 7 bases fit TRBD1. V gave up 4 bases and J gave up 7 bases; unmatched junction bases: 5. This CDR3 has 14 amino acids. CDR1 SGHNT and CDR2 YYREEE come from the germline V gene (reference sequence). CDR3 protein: CASSLGGWNSPLHF. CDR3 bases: TGTGCCAGCAGCCTAGGGGGCTGGAATTCACCCCTCCACTTT.

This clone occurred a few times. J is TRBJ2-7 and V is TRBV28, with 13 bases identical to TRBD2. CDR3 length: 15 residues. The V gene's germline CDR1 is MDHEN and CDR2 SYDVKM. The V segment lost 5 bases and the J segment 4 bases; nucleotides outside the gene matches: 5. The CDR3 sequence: CASSKGLAGWYEQYF. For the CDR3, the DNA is TGTGCCAGCAGTAAGGGACTAGCGGGATGGTACGAGCAGTACTTC.

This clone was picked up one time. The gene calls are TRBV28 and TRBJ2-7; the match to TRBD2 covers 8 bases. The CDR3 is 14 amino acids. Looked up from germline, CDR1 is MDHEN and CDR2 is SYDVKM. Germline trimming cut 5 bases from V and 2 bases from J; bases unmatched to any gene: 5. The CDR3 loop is CASSLGLVAYEQYF. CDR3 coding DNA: TGTGCCAGCAGTCTGGGACTAGTCGCCTACGAGCAGTACTTC.

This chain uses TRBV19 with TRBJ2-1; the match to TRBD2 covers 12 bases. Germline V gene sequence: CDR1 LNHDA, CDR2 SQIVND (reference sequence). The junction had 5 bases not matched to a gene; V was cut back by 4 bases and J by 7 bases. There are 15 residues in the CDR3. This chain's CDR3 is CASSRRTSGINEQFF. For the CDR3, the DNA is TGTGCCAGTAGTAGGAGGACTAGCGGGATAAATGAGCAGTTCTTC.

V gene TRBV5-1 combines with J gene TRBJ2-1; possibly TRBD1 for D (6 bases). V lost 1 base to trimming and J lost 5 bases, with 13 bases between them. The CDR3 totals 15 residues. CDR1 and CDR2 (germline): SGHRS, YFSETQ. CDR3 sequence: CASSLTGDRNNEQFF. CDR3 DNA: TGCGCCAGCAGCTTGACGGGCGACAGGAACAATGAGCAGTTCTTC.

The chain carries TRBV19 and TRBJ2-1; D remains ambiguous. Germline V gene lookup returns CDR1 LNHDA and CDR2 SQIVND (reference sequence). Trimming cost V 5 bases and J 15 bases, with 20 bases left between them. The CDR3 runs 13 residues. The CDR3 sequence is CASSPGRHRLPFF. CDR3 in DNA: TGTGCCAGTAGTCCCGGACGACACCGTCTTCCGTTCTTC.

CDR3 amino acids: CASSLLGQTTDTQYF. The CDR3 DNA reads as TGTGCCAGCAGCTTGCTCGGACAGACCACAGATACGCAGTATTTT. V usage is TRBV5-4 and J usage is TRBJ2-3; a possible D gene is TRBD1 (6 bases). V lost 1 base, J lost 2 bases, and 11 bases lay in between. The CDR3 covers 15 residues. CDR1 is SGHNT and CDR2 is YYREEE in the germline V gene (reference sequence).

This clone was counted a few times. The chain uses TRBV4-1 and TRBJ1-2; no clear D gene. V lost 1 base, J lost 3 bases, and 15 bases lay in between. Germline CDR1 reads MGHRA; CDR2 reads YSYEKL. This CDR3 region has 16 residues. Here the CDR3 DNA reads TGCGCCAGCAGCCAAGTCTTTCCGGACTTAGACTATGGCTACACCTTC. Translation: CASSQVFPDLDYGYTF.

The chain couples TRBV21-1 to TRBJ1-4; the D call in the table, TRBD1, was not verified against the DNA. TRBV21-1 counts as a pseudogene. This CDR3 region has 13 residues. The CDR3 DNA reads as TGTGCCAGCGGGGACAGGGCTAATGAAAAACTGTTTTTT. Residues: CASGDRANEKLFF.

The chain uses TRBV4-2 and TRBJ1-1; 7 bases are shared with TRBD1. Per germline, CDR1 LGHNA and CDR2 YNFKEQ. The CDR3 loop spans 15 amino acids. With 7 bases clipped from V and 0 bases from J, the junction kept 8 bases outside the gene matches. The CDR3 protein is CASKGDRALNTEAFF. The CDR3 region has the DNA TGTGCCAGCAAGGGAGACAGGGCCTTGAACACTGAAGCTTTCTTT.

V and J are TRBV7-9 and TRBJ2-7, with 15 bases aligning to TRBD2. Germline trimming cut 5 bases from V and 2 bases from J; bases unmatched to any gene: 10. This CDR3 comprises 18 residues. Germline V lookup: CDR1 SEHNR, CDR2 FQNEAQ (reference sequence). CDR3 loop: CASSPTTGLAGGAYEQYF. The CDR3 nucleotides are TGTGCCAGCAGCCCTACAACGGGACTAGCGGGGGGAGCCTACGAGCAGTACTTC.

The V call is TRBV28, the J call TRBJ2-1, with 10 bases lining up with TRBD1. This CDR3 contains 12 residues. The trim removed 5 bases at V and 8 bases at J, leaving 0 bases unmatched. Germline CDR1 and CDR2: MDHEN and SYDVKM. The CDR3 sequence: CASSGTGDEQFF. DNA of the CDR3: TGTGCCAGCAGTGGGACAGGGGATGAGCAGTTCTTC.

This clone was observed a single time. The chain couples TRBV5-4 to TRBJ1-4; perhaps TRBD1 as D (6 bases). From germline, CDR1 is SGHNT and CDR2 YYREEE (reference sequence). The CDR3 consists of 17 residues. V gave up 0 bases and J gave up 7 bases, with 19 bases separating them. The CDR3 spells CASSLGPFGGRSEKLFF. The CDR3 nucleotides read TGTGCCAGCAGCTTGGGACCTTTCGGGGGGCGTAGTGAAAAACTGTTTTTT.

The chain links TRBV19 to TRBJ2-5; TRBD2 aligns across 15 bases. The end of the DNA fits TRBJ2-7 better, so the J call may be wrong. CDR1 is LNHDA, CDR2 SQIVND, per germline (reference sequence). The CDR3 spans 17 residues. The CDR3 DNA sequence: TGTGCCAGTAGTCCCCTAGGGACTAGCGGGAGGATTTACGAGCAGTACTTC. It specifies CASSPLGTSGRIYEQYF.

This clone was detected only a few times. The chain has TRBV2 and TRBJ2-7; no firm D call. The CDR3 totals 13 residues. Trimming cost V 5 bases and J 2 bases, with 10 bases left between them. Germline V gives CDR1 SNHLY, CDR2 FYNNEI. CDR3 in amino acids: CASSTVIAYEQYF. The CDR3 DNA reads TGTGCCAGCAGTACGGTAATTGCCTACGAGCAGTACTTC.

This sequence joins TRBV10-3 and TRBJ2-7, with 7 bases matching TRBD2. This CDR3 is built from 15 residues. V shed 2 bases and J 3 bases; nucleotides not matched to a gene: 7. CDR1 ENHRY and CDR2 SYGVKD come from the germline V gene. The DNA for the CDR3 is TGTGCCATCAGTGAGGTAGCTAGCGGATTCTACGAGCAGTACTTC. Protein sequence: CAISEVASGFYEQYF.

Written as DNA, the CDR3 is TGTGCCAGTAGTATAAGGCTAGCGGGAGATACGCAGTATTTT. It is translated as CASSIRLAGDTQYF. V usage is TRBV19 and J usage is TRBJ2-3; 8 bases map to TRBD2. After removal of 2 bases from V and 5 bases from J, the junction contained 3 bases not matched to a gene. CDR1 is LNHDA, CDR2 SQIVND, per germline (reference sequence). CDR3 length: 14 amino acids.

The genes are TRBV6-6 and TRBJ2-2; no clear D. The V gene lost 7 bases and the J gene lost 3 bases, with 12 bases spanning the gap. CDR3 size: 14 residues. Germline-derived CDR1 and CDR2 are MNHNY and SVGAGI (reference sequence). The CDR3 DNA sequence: TGTGCCAGCATCTCGTGGGGTGACACCGGGGAGCTGTTTTTT. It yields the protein CASISWGDTGELFF.

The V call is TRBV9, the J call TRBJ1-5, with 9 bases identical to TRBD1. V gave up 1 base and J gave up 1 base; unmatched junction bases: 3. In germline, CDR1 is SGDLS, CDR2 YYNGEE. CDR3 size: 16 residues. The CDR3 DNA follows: TGTGCCAGCAGCGTACACAGGGGGCTGAGCAATCAGCCCCAGCATTTT. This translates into CASSVHRGLSNQPQHF.

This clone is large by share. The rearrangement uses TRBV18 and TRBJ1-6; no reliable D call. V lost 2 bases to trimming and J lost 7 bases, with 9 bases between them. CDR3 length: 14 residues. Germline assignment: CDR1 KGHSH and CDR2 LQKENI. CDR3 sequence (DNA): TGTGCCAGCTCACCAAGCCAGGAGAATTCACCCCTCCACTTT. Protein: CASSPSQENSPLHF.